This T cell receptor (beta chain) was found in a study of T cells in Graves' hyperthyroidism and ophthalmopathy. Overall study findings and caveats: Separating ophthalmopathy from stable hyperthyroidism was achieved by a 13 V-J model.

CDR3 length: 14 residues. Per the germline V gene, CDR1 is SQVTM and CDR2 is ANQGSEA. The V end was cut by 0 bases, the J end by 6 bases, with 14 bases between. This clonotype has at least ten counts. Its cognate antigen is unknown. TCR beta CDR3 regions were amplified from RNA. TCR CDR3 underwent first-round RT-PCR with the HTBI primer set. TCRdb independently ran MiXCR on the multiplex PCR reads; one entry per CDR3 protein. The sample gives 600,000 or so distinct CDR3 sequences, around 46% of which show up once; 8.2% is in the top ten. The authors deemed Graves' hyperthyroidism stable absent ophthalmopathy progression within 18 months.

The chain combines TRBV29-1 with TRBJ1-1; TRBD1 might be the D (5 bases). This TCR came from a young woman with Graves' hyperthyroidism. Sequencing input: peripheral blood or thyroid tissue (not recorded which). As DNA, the CDR3 is TGCAGCGTTGAAGATACCCTCTTGGGGGCTGAAGCTTTCTTT. Amino acid sequence: CSVEDTLLGAEAFF.